The clone carrying this TCR beta chain was picked up many times. The sample is drawn from a study of spatial heterogeneity in lung cancer. For the study at large: Beta-chain sequences consistently outnumbered alpha-chain sequences in detection.

Stated time point: sample taken at primary tumor resection. Extraction of whole RNA from tumor, nontumor lung or frozen PBMC preceded unsorted sequencing. TCRdb recomputed calls from the 5' RACE reads with MiXCR, one row per CDR3 protein. The data show 35,000 to 50,000 distinct CDR3 sequences, under 4% seen once. The sequencing here drew on normal lung tissue next to the tumor, taken at surgery. The sequence was collected from a male donor with early-stage non-small cell lung cancer.

The CDR3 coding sequence is TGTGCCAGCAGTTACGTTTGGGCCTTCGGGGAGAATGGCTACACCTTC. Protein sequence: CASSYVWAFGENGYTF. The chain links TRBV6-6 to TRBJ1-2; D is unclear. The germline V and J ends were trimmed by 2 bases and 6 bases, with 19 bases remaining between them. Germline V gene sequence: CDR1 MNHNY, CDR2 SVGAGI (reference sequence). This CDR3 comprises 16 residues.